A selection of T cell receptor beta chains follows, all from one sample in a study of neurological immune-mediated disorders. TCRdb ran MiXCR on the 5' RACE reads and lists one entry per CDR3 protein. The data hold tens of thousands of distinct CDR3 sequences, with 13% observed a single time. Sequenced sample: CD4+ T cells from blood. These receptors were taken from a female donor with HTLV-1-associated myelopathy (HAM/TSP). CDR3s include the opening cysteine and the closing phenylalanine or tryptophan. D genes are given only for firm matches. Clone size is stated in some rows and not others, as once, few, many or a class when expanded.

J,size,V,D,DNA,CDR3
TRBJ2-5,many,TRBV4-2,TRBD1,TGTGCCAGCAGCCAAGTTTTCAGGGGGCGGCAAGAGACCCAGTACTTC,CASSQVFRGRQETQYF
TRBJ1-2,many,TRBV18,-,TGTGCCAGCTCACGAGACAGTATTAACTATGGCTACACCTTC,CASSRDSINYGYTF
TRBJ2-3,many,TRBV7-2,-,TGTGCCAGCAGCTTAGGACGGTCCACAGATACGCAGTATTTT,CASSLGRSTDTQYF
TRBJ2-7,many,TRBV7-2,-,TGTGCCAGCAGCTTAGCGAGCGACGAGCAGTACTTC,CASSLASDEQYF
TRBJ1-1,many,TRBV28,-,TGTGCCAGCAGTGCCCTGTCCACTGAAGCTTTCTTT,CASSALSTEAFF
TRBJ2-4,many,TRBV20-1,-,TGCAGTGCTAGTCGACTCCGCTTGGACATTCAGTACTTC,CSASRLRLDIQYF
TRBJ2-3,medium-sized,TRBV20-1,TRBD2,TGCAGTGTTCCTAGCGGGAGCACAGATACGCAGTATTTT,CSVPSGSTDTQYF
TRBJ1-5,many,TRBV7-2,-,TGTGCCAGCAGCTCCCATAGGGGTCAGCCCCAGCATTTT,CASSSHRGQPQHF
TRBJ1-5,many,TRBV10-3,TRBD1,TGTGCCATCGGACAGGGGGCAGATCAGCCCCAGCATTTT,CAIGQGADQPQHF
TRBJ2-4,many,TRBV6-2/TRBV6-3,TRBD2,TGTGCCAGCAGTTACTCCCAGCGGGGGGCCAAAAACATTCAGTACTTC,CASSYSQRGAKNIQYF
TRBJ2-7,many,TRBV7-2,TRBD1,TGTGCCAGCAGCCTGACAGGGGTAAGCTCCTACGAGCAGTACTTC,CASSLTGVSSYEQYF
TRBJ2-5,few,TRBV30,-,TGTGCCTGGAGGAATTCCGGGATACAAGAGACCCAGTACTTC,CAWRNSGIQETQYF
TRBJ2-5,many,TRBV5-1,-,TGCGCCAGCAGTCCGGGACTTAAAGAGACCCAGTACTTC,CASSPGLKETQYF
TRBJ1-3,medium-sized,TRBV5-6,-,TGTGCCAGCAGCTTAGGGACAACCGGATCTGGAAACACCATATATTTT,CASSLGTTGSGNTIYF
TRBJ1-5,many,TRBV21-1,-,TGTGCCAGCAGACGAGGACAGGATTTAATTCAGCCCCAGCATTTT,CASRRGQDLIQPQHF
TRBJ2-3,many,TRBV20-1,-,TGCAGTGCTAGAGAATGGTCGTCAGCATCGGATACGCAGTATTTT,CSAREWSSASDTQYF
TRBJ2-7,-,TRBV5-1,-,TGCGCCAGCAGCAGACCCCCTACAGCGGGTCACTACGAGCAGTACTTC,CASSRPPTAGHYEQYF
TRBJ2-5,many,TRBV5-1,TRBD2,TGCGCCAGCAGCTTGGCCATGGCGGGAGGAATGGAGACCCAGTACTTC,CASSLAMAGGMETQYF
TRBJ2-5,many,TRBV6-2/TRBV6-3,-,TGTGCCAGCAGTTACTCGCCACGACAGACAACTAAGCAAGAGACCCAGTACTTC,CASSYSPRQTTKQETQYF
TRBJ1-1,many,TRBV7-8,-,TGTGCCAGCAGCTTGGTGAGGGGGAACACTGAAGCTTTCTTT,CASSLVRGNTEAFF
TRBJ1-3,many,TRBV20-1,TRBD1,TGCAGTGCAACTCGACAGGGAGACACCATATATTTT,CSATRQGDTIYF
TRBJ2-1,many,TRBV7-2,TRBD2,TGTGCCAGCAGCTCCCCGGGACTAGCCGATGAGCAGTTCTTC,CASSSPGLADEQFF
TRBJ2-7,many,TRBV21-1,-,TGTGCCAGCAGCAAAGCTCGACAGGGTAGCGAGCAGTACTTC,CASSKARQGSEQYF
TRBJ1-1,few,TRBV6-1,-,TGTGCCAGCAGTGCAGACAGTTACTACACTGAAGCTTTCTTT,CASSADSYYTEAFF
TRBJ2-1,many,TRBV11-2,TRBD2,TGTGCCAGCAGCCCATATACCACCTTCGGGGGGAATGAGCAGTTCTTC,CASSPYTTFGGNEQFF
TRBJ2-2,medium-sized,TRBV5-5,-,TGTGCCAGCAGCTTGAGGCAGGGCAGCACCGGGGAGCTGTTTTTT,CASSLRQGSTGELFF
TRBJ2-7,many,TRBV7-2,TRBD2,TGTGCCAGCAGCCGGACTAGCGGCCCCTACGAGCAGTACTTC,CASSRTSGPYEQYF
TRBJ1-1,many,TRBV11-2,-,TGTGCCAGCAGCTTTGGGGCCCGAACTGAAGCTTTCTTT,CASSFGARTEAFF
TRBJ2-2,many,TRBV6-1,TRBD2,TGTGCCAGCAGTCCCCGCGGACTAGCGGGAGGGCCCGTGGAGCTGTTTTTT,CASSPRGLAGGPVELFF
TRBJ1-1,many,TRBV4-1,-,TGCGCCAGCAGCCTAGACAGGTTGGACACTGAAGCTTTCTTT,CASSLDRLDTEAFF
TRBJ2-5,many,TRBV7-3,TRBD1,TGTGCCAGCAGCGCCGACAGGGGTGAGACCCAGTACTTC,CASSADRGETQYF
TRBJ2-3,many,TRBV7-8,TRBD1,TGTGCCAGCAGCTTGGGCAGGGGGTGGACAGATACGCAGTATTTT,CASSLGRGWTDTQYF
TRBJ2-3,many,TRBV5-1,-,TGCGCCAGCAGCTTGGTGTCAGGGGTAGATACGCAGTATTTT,CASSLVSGVDTQYF
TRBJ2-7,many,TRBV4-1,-,TGCGCCAGCAGCCAAGATTCCCCGTTCTCCTACGAGCAGTACTTC,CASSQDSPFSYEQYF
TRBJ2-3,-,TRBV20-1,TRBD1,TGCAGTGCCACCGGGACAGTAAGCACAGATACGCAGTATTTT,CSATGTVSTDTQYF
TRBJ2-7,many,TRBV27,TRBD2,TGTGCCAGCAGTCACATCCCAGCGGGGATCTCCTACGAGCAGTACTTC,CASSHIPAGISYEQYF
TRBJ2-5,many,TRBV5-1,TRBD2,TGCGCCAGCAGCTTCACTAGCGGGGAAGAGACCCAGTACTTC,CASSFTSGEETQYF
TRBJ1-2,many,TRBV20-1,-,TGCAGTGCTGGGGGCAGGGACCCATCATATGGCTACACCTTC,CSAGGRDPSYGYTF
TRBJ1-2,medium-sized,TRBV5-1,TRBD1,TGCGCCAGCAGCTTGAAGGGACAGGGTAATGGCTACACCTTC,CASSLKGQGNGYTF
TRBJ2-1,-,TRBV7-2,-,TGTGCCAGCAGCTCTCAACTAGGAAACACCGGGGAGCAGTTCTTC,CASSSQLGNTGEQFF
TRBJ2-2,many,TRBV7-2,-,TGTGCCAGCAGCTCCGTGGGGAAATCCACCGGGGAGCTGTTTTTT,CASSSVGKSTGELFF
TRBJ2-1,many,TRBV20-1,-,TGCAGTGCTAGAGGGGGGAGTGCCTACAATGAGCAGTTCTTC,CSARGGSAYNEQFF
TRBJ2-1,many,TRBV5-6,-,-,CASSFYICSALGGTSGNNEQFF
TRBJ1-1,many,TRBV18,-,TGTGCCAGCTCAACGATCCACAGGAACACTGAAGCTTTCTTT,CASSTIHRNTEAFF
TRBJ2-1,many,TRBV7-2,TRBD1,TGTGCCAGCAGCCCCCTGGACAGGGTGGACAATGAGCAGTTCTTC,CASSPLDRVDNEQFF
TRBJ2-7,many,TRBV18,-,TGTGCCAGCTCACTAGCGATGAATCACTACGAGCAGTACTTC,CASSLAMNHYEQYF
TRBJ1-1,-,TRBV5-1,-,TGCGCCAGCAGCTTGGCTTTGGGGCAGAACACTGAAGCTTTCTTT,CASSLALGQNTEAFF
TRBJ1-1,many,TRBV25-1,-,TGTGCCAGCAGTGAATTTGGTCCGGGAACTGAAGCTTTCTTT,CASSEFGPGTEAFF
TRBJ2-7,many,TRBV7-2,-,TGTGCCAGCAGCTTAGAGGGGACCAGCTCCTACGAGCAGTACTTC,CASSLEGTSSYEQYF
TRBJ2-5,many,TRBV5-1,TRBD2,TGCGCCAGCAGCCTACTAGCGGGGGGAGAGACCCAGTACTTC,CASSLLAGGETQYF
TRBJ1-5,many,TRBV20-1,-,TGCAGTGCTAGCTATAGCAATCAGCCCCAGCATTTT,CSASYSNQPQHF
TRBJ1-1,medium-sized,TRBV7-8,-,TGTGCCAGCAGCCTACAGGGTGGAGGCACTGAAGCTTTCTTT,CASSLQGGGTEAFF
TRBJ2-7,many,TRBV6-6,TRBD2,TGTGCCAGCAGTTACTCACCCGGGAGCGGGAAACCCTACGAGCAGTACTTC,CASSYSPGSGKPYEQYF
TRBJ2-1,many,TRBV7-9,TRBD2,TGTGCCAGCTCCCTAGCGGGAGTTCACAATGAGCAGTTCTTC,CASSLAGVHNEQFF